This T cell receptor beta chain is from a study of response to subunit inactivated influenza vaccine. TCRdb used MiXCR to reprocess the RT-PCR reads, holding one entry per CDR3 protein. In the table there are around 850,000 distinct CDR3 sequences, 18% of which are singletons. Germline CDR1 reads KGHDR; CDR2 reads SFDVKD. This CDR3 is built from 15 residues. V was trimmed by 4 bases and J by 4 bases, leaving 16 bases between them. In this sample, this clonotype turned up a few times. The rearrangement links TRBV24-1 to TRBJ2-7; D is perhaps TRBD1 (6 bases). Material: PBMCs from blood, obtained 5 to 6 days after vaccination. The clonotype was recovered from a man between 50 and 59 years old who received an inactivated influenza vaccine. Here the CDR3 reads CATSDPMTGFYEQYF. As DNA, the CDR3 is TGTGCCACCAGTGACCCTATGACAGGATTTTACGAGCAGTACTTC.